What follows are 32 T cell receptor beta chains derived from one specimen sequenced in a study of T cells in tuberculosis. Sequencing was performed with immunoSEQ multiplex PCR; in TCRdb, only in-frame clones are kept and a portion is missing. This table holds about 43,000 clones, around 94% found once. The sequenced material came from PBMCs. The receptors stem from a donor aged 10-29 years with latent tuberculosis or without tuberculosis infection. Some clones in this sample may be carry-over from other donors' samples.

The chain recombines TRBV27 with TRBJ1-1, with 9 bases matching TRBD1. The CDR3 is 15 amino acids. V shed 7 bases and J 5 bases; nucleotides not matched to a gene: 11. Germline V lookup: CDR1 MNHEY, CDR2 SMNVEV (reference sequence). The DNA of the CDR3 is TGTGCCAGCACAAAATTGGCACAGGGGGCAACTGAAGCTTTCTTT. Protein product: CASTKLAQGATEAFF.

This clone is a singleton in its sample. CDR3 residues: CASRPLGQGGNEQFF. CDR3 coding DNA: TGTGCCAGCAGACCCCTTGGACAGGGAGGCAATGAGCAGTTCTTC. The gene calls are TRBV7-2 and TRBJ2-1; TRBD1 matches 8 bases. Germline V gene data show CDR1 as SGHTA and CDR2 as FQGNSA. The CDR3 is 15 residues long. The V gene end was trimmed by 6 bases and the J gene end by 6 bases; junction bases not matched to a gene: 10.

The gene calls are TRBV12-5 and TRBJ1-2; D is unclear. Germline loops: CDR1 LGHNT, CDR2 FRNRAP. With 0 bases removed from V and 5 bases from J, the gap between germline ends came to 19 bases. The CDR3 is made up of 17 amino acids. In nucleotides, the CDR3 is TGTGCTAGTGGTTTGGTACCCCCAGAACCTTTCGGGTATGGCTACACCTTC. It yields the protein CASGLVPPEPFGYGYTF.

This chain joins TRBV4-1 and TRBJ2-3; 7 bases are shared with TRBD1. Germline assignment: CDR1 MGHRA and CDR2 YSYEKL. This CDR3 region has 18 residues. The junction had 12 bases not matched to a gene; V was cut back by 1 base and J by 2 bases. CDR3 sequence reads: CASSQGVSADRHTDTQYF. The DNA of the CDR3 is TGCGCCAGCAGCCAAGGGGTATCGGCGGACAGGCACACAGATACGCAGTATTTT.

This clone was counted a few times. The rearrangement uses TRBV7-2 and TRBJ2-3; 12 nucleotides line up with TRBD1. Germline assignment: CDR1 SGHTA and CDR2 FQGNSA. J lost 2 bases, V lost 10 bases, and 13 bases had no gene match. This CDR3 region has 17 residues. CDR3 DNA sequence: TGTGCCAACTTCCCGGGACAGGGGGCTCCCCACACAGATACGCAGTATTTT. Residues: CANFPGQGAPHTDTQYF. The variable domain in full, with the rest retrieved from reference TRBV7-2 and TRBJ2-3, is GAGVSQSPSNKVTEKGKDVELRCDPISGHTALYWYRQSLGQGLEFLIYFQGNSAPDKSGLPSDRFSAERTGGSVSTLTIQRTQQEDSAVYLCANFPGQGAPHTDTQYFGPGTRLTVL.

V and J are TRBV7-2 and TRBJ1-5, with D perhaps TRBD1 (5 bases). Trimming shortened V by 3 bases and J by 2 bases, and 8 bases separated the two germline ends. CDR1 and CDR2 from the germline V gene are SGHTA and FQGNSA. The CDR3 runs 14 residues. The CDR3 region is CASSFRAGNQPQHF. CDR3 nucleotides: TGTGCCAGCAGCTTCAGGGCCGGCAATCAGCCCCAGCATTTT.

The chain uses TRBV9 and TRBJ2-1; 12 nucleotides align to TRBD2. Looked up from germline, CDR1 is SGDLS and CDR2 is YYNGEE. V lost 2 bases and J lost 6; bases outside the gene matches: 12. The CDR3 loop spans 18 amino acids. The CDR3 bases are TGTGCCAGCAGCGTTTCAGCCCGGACTAGCGGGATTTTCAATGAGCAGTTCTTC. It translates to CASSVSARTSGIFNEQFF.

The rearrangement uses TRBV5-1 and TRBJ2-5, with a tentative D call TRBD1 (6 bases). The germline V gene encodes CDR1 SGHRS and CDR2 YFSETQ. V lost 2 bases and J lost 2, with 13 bases in between. The CDR3 is 15 amino acids. CDR3 residues: CASSFRRRGQETQYF. The CDR3 DNA sequence: TGCGCCAGCAGCTTTCGGAGAAGGGGGCAAGAGACCCAGTACTTC. Looking up the rest from reference TRBV5-1 and TRBJ2-5 gives the full variable domain: KAGVTQTPRYLIKTRGQQVTLSCSPISGHRSVSWYQQTPGQGLQFLFEYFSETQRNKGNFPGRFSGRQFSNSRSEMNVSTLELGDSALYLCASSFRRRGQETQYFGPGTRLLVL.

This clone was seen just once. The chain employs TRBV15 and TRBJ2-7, with D tentatively TRBD1 (6 bases). Trimming removed 0 bases from V and 5 bases from J, with 17 bases in between. This CDR3 is built from 16 residues. Germline V lookup: CDR1 LNHNV, CDR2 YYDKDF (reference sequence). The CDR3 DNA is TGTGCCACCAGCAGAGATCGTGGCAGGGGTTTCGACGAGCAGTACTTC. Protein product: CATSRDRGRGFDEQYF.

This rearrangement joins TRBV11-2 to TRBJ1-1; 7 bases agree with TRBD1. V lost 0 bases to trimming and J lost 2 bases; unmatched junction nucleotides: 12. Per the germline V gene, CDR1 is SGHAT and CDR2 is FQNNGV. This CDR3 is 18 amino acids long. CDR3: CASSLDYVTGDYNTEAFF. DNA for the CDR3: TGTGCCAGCAGCTTAGATTACGTAACAGGGGATTATAACACTGAAGCTTTCTTT.

This clone was counted a single time. This sequence joins TRBV29-1 and TRBJ2-3, with D maybe TRBD1 (6 bases). The germline V and J ends were trimmed by 8 bases and 3 bases, with 15 bases remaining between them. The CDR3 loop spans 13 amino acids. Germline-derived CDR1 and CDR2 are SQVTM and ANQGSEA. The CDR3 DNA is TGCAGCTACCACAGGGTATCTACAGATACGCAGTATTTT. This encodes CSYHRVSTDTQYF.

This sequence joins TRBV7-2 and TRBJ1-5; a weak D match, TRBD1 (6 bases). V was pared by 5 bases and J by 4 bases, with 15 bases between. CDR1 SGHTA and CDR2 FQGNSA come from the germline V gene. The CDR3 has 15 residues. The CDR3 sequence: CASSLGRDINQPQHF. The CDR3 DNA reads TGTGCCAGCAGCCTCGGCCGGGACATAAATCAGCCCCAGCATTTT.

The rearrangement joins TRBV5-1 to TRBJ2-7; tentative D call: TRBD2 (6 bases). The CDR3 contains 11 residues. Trimming left V 5 bases short and J 8 bases short, with 11 bases between. The germline CDR1 and CDR2 sequences are SGHRS and YFSETQ. The CDR3 here is CASRSGTQQYF. DNA for the CDR3: TGCGCCAGCAGGTCCGGGACTCAGCAGTACTTC.

The V and J genes are TRBV30 and TRBJ1-1, with D hard to call. This CDR3 has 13 amino acids. Deletions cut 0 bases from V and 6 bases from J, with 11 bases between. From germline, CDR1 is GTSNPN and CDR2 SVGIG (reference sequence). CDR3 protein: CAWSVSGMAEAFF. CDR3 nucleotide sequence: TGTGCCTGGAGTGTCTCGGGGATGGCTGAAGCTTTCTTT.

V gene TRBV6-1 combines with J gene TRBJ2-7; 11 bases fit TRBD1. The length of the CDR3 is 13 residues. V shed 8 bases, J shed 6 bases, and the junction held 6 bases outside the gene matches. Germline values: CDR1 MNHNS, CDR2 SASEGT. The CDR3 region is CASLDRGRVEQYF. As DNA, the CDR3 is TGTGCCAGCCTGGACAGGGGGCGTGTCGAGCAGTACTTC.

A few counts support this clone. The chain links TRBV5-6 to TRBJ1-5, with a tentative D call TRBD1 (5 bases). CDR1 is SGHDT, CDR2 YYEEEE, per germline. V lost 2 bases, J lost 5 bases, and 14 bases lay in between. The CDR3 is 15 amino acids. CDR3: CASSFKGRSDQPQHF. As DNA, the CDR3 is TGTGCCAGCAGCTTCAAGGGGCGTTCGGATCAGCCCCAGCATTTT. Variable domain in full (rest from reference TRBV5-6 and TRBJ1-5): DAGVTQSPTHLIKTRGQQVTLRCSPKSGHDTVSWYQQALGQGPQFIFQYYEEEERQRGNFPDRFSGHQFPNYSSELNVNALLLGDSALYLCASSFKGRSDQPQHFGDGTRLSIL.

This chain joins TRBV11-2 and TRBJ2-1, with TRBD2 matching over 7 bases. CDR1 is SGHAT, CDR2 FQNNGV, per germline. Germline trimming cut 5 bases from V and 0 bases from J; bases unmatched to any gene: 1. The CDR3 length is 14 residues. Here the CDR3 DNA reads TGTGCCAGCAGCCGGGACTACTCCTACAATGAGCAGTTCTTC. Its translation is CASSRDYSYNEQFF. The variable domain in full, with the rest retrieved from reference TRBV11-2 and TRBJ2-1, is EAGVAQSPRYKIIEKRQSVAFWCNPISGHATLYWYQQILGQGPKLLIQFQNNGVVDDSQLPKDRFSAERLKGVDSTLKIQPAKLEDSAVYLCASSRDYSYNEQFFGPGTRLTVL.

This clone was seen a handful of times. The V gene is TRBV6-4, the J gene TRBJ2-2; 12 bases map to TRBD2. The germline gives CDR1 MRHNA, CDR2 SNTAGT. This CDR3 spans 16 amino acids. Unmatched junction bases numbered 7, after V lost 5 bases and J lost 6 bases. Written as DNA, the CDR3 is TGTGCCAGCAGTCCCACGACTAGCGGGAGAGCCGGGGAGCTGTTTTTT. Amino acids: CASSPTTSGRAGELFF.

J is TRBJ2-7 and V is TRBV6-1, with D possibly matching TRBD2 (6 bases). Trimming stripped 1 base from V and 3 bases from J, with 10 bases between. CDR1 and CDR2 (germline): MNHNS, SASEGT. This CDR3 region has 14 residues. CDR3 region: CASSEGQGLYEQYF. CDR3 bases: TGTGCCAGCAGTGAAGGTCAGGGACTCTACGAGCAGTACTTC.

V gene TRBV7-9 combines with J gene TRBJ2-3; D is perhaps TRBD1 (6 bases). Germline assignment: CDR1 SEHNR and CDR2 FQNEAQ (reference sequence). V lost 5 bases and J 0 bases, leaving 15 bases between the germline ends. The CDR3 length is 16 residues. CDR3 region: CASSLQGMLSTDTQYF. The CDR3 region has the DNA TGTGCCAGCAGCCTACAGGGTATGTTGAGCACAGATACGCAGTATTTT.

V and J are TRBV7-6 and TRBJ1-5; 7 bases line up with TRBD1. Germline CDR1 and CDR2: SGHVS and FNYEAQ. The V segment lost 4 bases and the J segment 10 bases; nucleotides outside the gene matches: 10. The CDR3 contains 14 residues. The CDR3 sequence is CASSYSGQMDPQHF. The CDR3 DNA is TGTGCCAGCAGCTATTCGGGACAGATGGACCCCCAGCATTTT.

The V gene is TRBV5-4, the J gene TRBJ2-3; 11 positions match TRBD2. In germline, CDR1 is SGHNT, CDR2 YYREEE (reference sequence). The CDR3 loop spans 15 amino acids. Losses at the gene ends were 4 bases for V and 8 bases for J; bases not matched to a gene: 9. This CDR3 is CASSRQLAGVGTQYF. For the CDR3, the DNA is TGTGCCAGCAGCCGGCAACTAGCGGGAGTTGGTACGCAGTATTTT. Full variable domain (outside the CDR3, taken from reference TRBV5-4 and TRBJ2-3): ETGVTQSPTHLIKTRGQQVTLRCSSQSGHNTVSWYQQALGQGPQFIFQYYREEENGRGNFPPRFSGLQFPNYSSELNVNALELDDSALYLCASSRQLAGVGTQYFGPGTRLTVL.

The rearrangement uses TRBV18 and TRBJ1-1, with D tentatively TRBD1 (5 bases). The CDR3 runs to 16 residues. The V and J ends lost 1 base and 2 bases respectively, with 14 bases between them. Germline V gene data show CDR1 as KGHSH and CDR2 as LQKENI. The CDR3 loop reads CASSPRQLEFNTEAFF. CDR3 DNA: TGTGCCAGCTCACCACGACAGTTAGAGTTTAACACTGAAGCTTTCTTT.

J is TRBJ1-5 and V is TRBV19; a weak D match, TRBD1 (5 bases). Deletions cut 7 bases from V and 6 bases from J, with 19 bases between. This CDR3 spans 15 amino acids. CDR1 is LNHDA and CDR2 is SQIVND in the germline V gene (reference sequence). The CDR3 here is CASTEWGFGRQPQHF. The CDR3, as DNA: TGTGCCAGTACGGAATGGGGCTTCGGACGTCAGCCCCAGCATTTT.

The J gene is TRBJ1-1, the V gene TRBV28; D gene uncertain. Looked up from germline, CDR1 is MDHEN and CDR2 is SYDVKM. The CDR3 spans 14 residues. Trimming took 1 base from V and 1 from J, leaving 7 bases between them. The CDR3 DNA follows: TGTGCCAGCAGTTTATTGGCCTGGAACACTGAAGCTTTCTTT. Translated, it gives CASSLLAWNTEAFF.

J is TRBJ2-3 and V is TRBV7-9, with 7 bases that match TRBD2. V trimming: 4 bases; J trimming: 1 base; junction bases outside the gene matches: 5. Per germline, CDR1 SEHNR and CDR2 FQNEAQ (reference sequence). CDR3 length equals 15 residues. CDR3 sequence reads: CASSWPAGGTDTQYF. The CDR3 region has the DNA TGTGCCAGCAGCTGGCCGGCGGGGGGCACAGATACGCAGTATTTT.

The genes are TRBV10-2 and TRBJ2-1; 13 bases agree with TRBD2. J gave up 2 bases and V 7 bases, and 11 bases lay outside the gene matches. This CDR3 is built from 18 residues. CDR1 is WSHSY and CDR2 is SAAADI in the germline V gene. The DNA of the CDR3 is TGCGCCAGCATCAACGACAGGACTAGCGGGAGTGCCTACAATGAGCAGTTCTTC. Translation: CASINDRTSGSAYNEQFF.

The rearrangement links TRBV7-2 to TRBJ2-5; TRBD1 matches at 8 bases. Germline V lookup: CDR1 SGHTA, CDR2 FQGNSA. J gave up 6 bases and V 7 bases, and 10 bases lay outside the gene matches. The CDR3 length is 14 residues. The chain's CDR3 is CASMVGRGHKTQYF. DNA for the CDR3: TGTGCCAGCATGGTGGGCAGGGGGCATAAGACCCAGTACTTC.

The V gene is TRBV28, the J gene TRBJ1-2; maybe TRBD1 (5 bases). Germline V lookup: CDR1 MDHEN, CDR2 SYDVKM. V lost 6 bases to trimming and J lost 2 bases, with 13 bases between them. The CDR3 length is 14 residues. CDR3 in amino acids: CASRRGTPNYGYTF. As DNA, the CDR3 is TGTGCCAGCAGACGCGGGACTCCGAACTATGGCTACACCTTC.

The V and J genes are TRBV29-1 and TRBJ1-1; possible D gene TRBD1, 5 bases. Per the germline V gene, CDR1 is SQVTM and CDR2 is ANQGSEA. CDR3 length equals 15 residues. Trimming took off 6 bases at V and 4 bases at J, with 21 bases between the two ends. In DNA form, the CDR3 reads TGCAGCGTGGGATTTCCCGGGCAGGGTGGCACTGAAGCTTTCTTT. Protein sequence: CSVGFPGQGGTEAFF.

The chain employs TRBV25-1 and TRBJ2-2, with a weak D call TRBD1 (6 bases). The germline V gene has CDR1 MGHDK and CDR2 SYGVNS. The CDR3 is made up of 16 amino acids. V shed 0 bases and J shed 7 bases, with 15 bases lying between them. The CDR3 DNA reads TGTGCCAGCAGTGAATATCTCACAGGGCAAGGCGGGGAGCTGTTTTTT. Translating gives CASSEYLTGQGGELFF. The full variable domain, with the rest looked up from reference TRBV25-1 and TRBJ2-2, is EADIYQTPRYLVIGTGKKITLECSQTMGHDKMYWYQQDPGMELHLIHYSYGVNSTEKGDLSSESTVSRIRTEHFPLTLESARPSHTSQYLCASSEYLTGQGGELFFGEGSRLTVL.

V gene TRBV27 combines with J gene TRBJ1-2; 8 bases line up with TRBD1. CDR3 length equals 17 residues. V lost 7 bases to trimming and J lost 6 bases; unmatched junction nucleotides: 19. Germline V lookup: CDR1 MNHEY, CDR2 SMNVEV (reference sequence). The CDR3 here is CASTRVAGGLIYDGYTF. CDR3 DNA: TGTGCCAGCACCAGGGTGGCAGGGGGCTTGATCTACGATGGCTACACCTTC.